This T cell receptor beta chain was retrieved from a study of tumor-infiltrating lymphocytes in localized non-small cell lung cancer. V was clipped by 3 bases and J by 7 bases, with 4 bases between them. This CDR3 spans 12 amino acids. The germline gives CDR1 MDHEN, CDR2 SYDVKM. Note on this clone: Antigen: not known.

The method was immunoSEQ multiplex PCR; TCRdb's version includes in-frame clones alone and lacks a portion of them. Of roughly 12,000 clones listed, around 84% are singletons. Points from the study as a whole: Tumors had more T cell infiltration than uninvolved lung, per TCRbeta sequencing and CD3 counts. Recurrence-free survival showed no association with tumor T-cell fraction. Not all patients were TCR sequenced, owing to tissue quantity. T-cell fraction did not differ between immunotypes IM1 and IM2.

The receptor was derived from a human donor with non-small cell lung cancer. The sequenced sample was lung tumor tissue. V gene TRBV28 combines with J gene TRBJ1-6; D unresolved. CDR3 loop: CASSFRNSPLHF. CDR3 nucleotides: TGTGCCAGCAGTTTCCGGAATTCACCCCTCCACTTT. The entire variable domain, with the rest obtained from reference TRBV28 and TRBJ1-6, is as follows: DVKVTQSSRYLVKRTGEKVFLECVQDMDHENMFWYRQDPGLGLRLIYFSYDVKMKEKGDIPEGYSVSREKKERFSLILESASTNQTSMYLCASSFRNSPLHFGNGTRLTVT.